What follows is one TCR beta chain and its context. Antigen specificity is unknown. The data stem from a study of T cell responses to AZD1222 COVID-19 vaccine. General study points: Sampling captured repertoires only after the peak T cell response. Baseline serology detected seropositivity in only five to seven AZD1222 recipients. Variant regions that are unmutated are reportedly the target of nearly half of spike-specific TCRs. The donor cohort was predominantly white British with a female majority, and clonal diversity may have been underestimated.

The CDR3 covers 14 residues. Germline CDR1 GTSNPN, CDR2 SVGIG (reference sequence). Deletions cut 0 bases from V and 1 base from J, with 9 bases between. Sequencing used immunoSEQ multiplex PCR; TCRdb keeps in-frame clones, though not all of them. Among around 150,000 clones, approximately 92% were seen once, and the ten largest hold approximately 7%. This specimen consisted of peripheral blood, obtained 28 days after the second AZD1222 dose. This TCR derives from an adult who received the AZD1222 COVID-19 vaccine. The V call is TRBV30, the J call TRBJ1-2; D remains ambiguous. CDR3 region: CAWSVIRNNYGYTF. In DNA, the CDR3 is TGTGCCTGGAGTGTTATCAGGAATAACTATGGCTACACCTTC.